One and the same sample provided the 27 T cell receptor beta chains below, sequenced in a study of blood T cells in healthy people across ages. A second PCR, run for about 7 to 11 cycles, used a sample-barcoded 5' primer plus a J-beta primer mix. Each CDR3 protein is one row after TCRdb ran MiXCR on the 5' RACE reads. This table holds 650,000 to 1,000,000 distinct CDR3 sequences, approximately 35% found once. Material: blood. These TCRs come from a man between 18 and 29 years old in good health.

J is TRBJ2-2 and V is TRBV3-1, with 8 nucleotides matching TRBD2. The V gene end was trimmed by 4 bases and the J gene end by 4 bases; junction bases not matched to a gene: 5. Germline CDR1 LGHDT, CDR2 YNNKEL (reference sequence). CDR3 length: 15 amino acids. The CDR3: CASSRPGRATGELFF. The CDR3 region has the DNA TGTGCCAGCAGCCGGCCCGGGAGGGCCACCGGGGAGCTGTTTTTT.

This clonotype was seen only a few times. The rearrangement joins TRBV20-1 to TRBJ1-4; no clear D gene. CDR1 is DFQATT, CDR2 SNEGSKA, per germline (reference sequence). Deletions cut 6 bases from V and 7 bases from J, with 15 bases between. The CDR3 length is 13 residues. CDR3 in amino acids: CSAQRVGSEKLFF. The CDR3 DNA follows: TGCAGTGCCCAGAGGGTGGGAAGTGAAAAACTGTTTTTT.

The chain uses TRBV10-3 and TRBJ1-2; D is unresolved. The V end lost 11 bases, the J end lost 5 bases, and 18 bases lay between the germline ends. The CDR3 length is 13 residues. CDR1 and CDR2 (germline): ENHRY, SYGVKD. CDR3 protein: CALQPGRSYGYTF. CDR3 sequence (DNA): TGTGCCTTACAGCCGGGGAGGTCGTATGGCTACACCTTC.

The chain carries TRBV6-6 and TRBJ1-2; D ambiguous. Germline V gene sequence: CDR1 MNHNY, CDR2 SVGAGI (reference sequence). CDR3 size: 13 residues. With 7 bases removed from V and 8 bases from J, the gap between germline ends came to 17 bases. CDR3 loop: CASTKKLIGGYTF. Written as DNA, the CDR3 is TGTGCCAGCACCAAGAAGTTGATTGGGGGCTACACCTTC.

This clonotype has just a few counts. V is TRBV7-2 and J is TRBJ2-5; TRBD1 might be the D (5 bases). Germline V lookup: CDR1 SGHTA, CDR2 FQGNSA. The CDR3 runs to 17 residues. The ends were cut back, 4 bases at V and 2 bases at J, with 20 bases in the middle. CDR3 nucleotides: TGTGCCAGCAGCTCACAGACAGACTTGCTCTTTCAAGAGACCCAGTACTTC. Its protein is CASSSQTDLLFQETQYF.

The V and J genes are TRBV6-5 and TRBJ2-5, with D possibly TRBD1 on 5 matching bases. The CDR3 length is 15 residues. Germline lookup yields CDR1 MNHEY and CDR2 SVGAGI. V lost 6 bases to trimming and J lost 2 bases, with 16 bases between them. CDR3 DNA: TGTGCCAGCAGCCCCACCTGGGGCGATCAAGAGACCCAGTACTTC. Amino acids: CASSPTWGDQETQYF.

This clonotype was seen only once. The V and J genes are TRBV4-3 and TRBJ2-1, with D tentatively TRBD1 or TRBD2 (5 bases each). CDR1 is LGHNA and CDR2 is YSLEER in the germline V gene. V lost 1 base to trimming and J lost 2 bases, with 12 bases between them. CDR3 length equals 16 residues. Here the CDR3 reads CASSQGGGRTYNEQFF. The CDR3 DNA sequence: TGCGCCAGCAGCCAAGGTGGGGGAAGGACCTACAATGAGCAGTTCTTC.

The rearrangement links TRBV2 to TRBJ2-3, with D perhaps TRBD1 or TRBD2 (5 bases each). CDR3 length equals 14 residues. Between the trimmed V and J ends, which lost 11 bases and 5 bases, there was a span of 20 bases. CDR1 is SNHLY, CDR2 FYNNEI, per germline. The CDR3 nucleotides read TGTGCCGCGGGCCATTTAGGGACCAAAGATACGCAGTATTTT. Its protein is CAAGHLGTKDTQYF.

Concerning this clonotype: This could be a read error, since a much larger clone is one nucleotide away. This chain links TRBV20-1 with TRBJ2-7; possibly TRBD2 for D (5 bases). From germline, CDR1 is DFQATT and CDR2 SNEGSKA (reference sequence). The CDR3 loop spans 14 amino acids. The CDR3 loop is CCARDPTSSYEQYF. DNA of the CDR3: TGCTGTGCTAGAGACCCTACTAGTTCCTACGAGCAGTACTTC.

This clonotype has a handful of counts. CDR3 sequence reads: CASSLGLTNTGELFF. DNA for the CDR3: TGCGCCAGCAGCTTGGGCCTGACGAACACCGGGGAGCTGTTTTTT. The chain uses TRBV5-1 and TRBJ2-2; D call uncertain. This CDR3 contains 15 residues. In germline, CDR1 is SGHRS, CDR2 YFSETQ. Trimming cost V 0 bases and J 0 bases, with 6 bases left between them.

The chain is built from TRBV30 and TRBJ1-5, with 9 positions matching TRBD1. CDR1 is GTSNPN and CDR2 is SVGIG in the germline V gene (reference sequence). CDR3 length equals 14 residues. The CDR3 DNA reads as TGTGCTGGAGGCCCGGACAGGGGTCAACAGCCCCAGCATTTT. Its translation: CAGGPDRGQQPQHF. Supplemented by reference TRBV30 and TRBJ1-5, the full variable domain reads SQTIHQWPATLVQPVGSPLSLECTVEGTSNPNLYWYRQAAGRGLQLLFYSVGIGQISSEVPQNLSASRPQDRQFILSSKKLLLSDSGFYLCAGGPDRGQQPQHFGDGTRLSIL.

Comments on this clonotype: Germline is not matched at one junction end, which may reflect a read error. Here the CDR3 reads CAGSSDRVSEQYF. In DNA, the CDR3 is TGTGCCGGCAGCTCCGACAGGGTGAGTGAGCAGTACTTC. The gene calls are TRBV7-2 and TRBJ2-7, with 7 bases lining up with TRBD1. The CDR3 extends over 13 amino acids. From germline, CDR1 is SGHTA and CDR2 FQGNSA.

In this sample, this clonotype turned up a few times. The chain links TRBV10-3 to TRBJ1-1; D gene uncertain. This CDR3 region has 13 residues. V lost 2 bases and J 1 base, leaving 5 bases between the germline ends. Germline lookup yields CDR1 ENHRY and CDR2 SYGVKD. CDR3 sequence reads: CAISEAGNTEAFF. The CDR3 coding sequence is TGTGCCATCAGTGAGGCCGGGAACACTGAAGCTTTCTTT.

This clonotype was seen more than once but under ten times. The CDR3 region has the DNA TGCGCCAGCAGCTTGGACGGGGGGAACACTGAAGCTTTCTTT. This encodes CASSLDGGNTEAFF. The chain recombines TRBV5-1 with TRBJ1-1; D perhaps matches TRBD1 (5 bases). The germline V gene has CDR1 SGHRS and CDR2 YFSETQ. The CDR3 length is 14 residues. Trimming shortened V by 0 bases and J by 1 base, and 7 bases separated the two germline ends. Variable domain in full (rest from reference TRBV5-1 and TRBJ1-1): KAGVTQTPRYLIKTRGQQVTLSCSPISGHRSVSWYQQTPGQGLQFLFEYFSETQRNKGNFPGRFSGRQFSNSRSEMNVSTLELGDSALYLCASSLDGGNTEAFFGQGTRLTVV.

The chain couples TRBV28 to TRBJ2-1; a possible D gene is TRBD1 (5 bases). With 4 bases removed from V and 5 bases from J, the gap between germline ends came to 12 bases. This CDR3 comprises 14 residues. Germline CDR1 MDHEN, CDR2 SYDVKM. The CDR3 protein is CASSYETVDNEQFF. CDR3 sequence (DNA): TGTGCCAGCAGTTATGAGACAGTTGACAATGAGCAGTTCTTC.

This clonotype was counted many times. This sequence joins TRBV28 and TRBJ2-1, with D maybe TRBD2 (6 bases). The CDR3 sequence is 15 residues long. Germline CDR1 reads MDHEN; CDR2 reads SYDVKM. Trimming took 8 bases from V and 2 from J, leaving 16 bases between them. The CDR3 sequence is CASRSGGLPYNEQFF. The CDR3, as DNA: TGTGCCAGCCGCTCCGGGGGTCTTCCCTACAATGAGCAGTTCTTC.

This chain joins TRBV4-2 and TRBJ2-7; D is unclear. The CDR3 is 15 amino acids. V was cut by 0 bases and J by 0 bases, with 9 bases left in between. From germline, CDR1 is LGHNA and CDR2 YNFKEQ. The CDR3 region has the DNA TGTGCCAGCAGCCAAGAGGCTGTCAGCTCCTACGAGCAGTACTTC. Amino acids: CASSQEAVSSYEQYF.

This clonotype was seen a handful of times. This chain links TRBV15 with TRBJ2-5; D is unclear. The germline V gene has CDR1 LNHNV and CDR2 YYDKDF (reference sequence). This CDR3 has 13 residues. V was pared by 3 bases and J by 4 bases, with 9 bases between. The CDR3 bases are TGTGCCACCAGCAGGAATATGGGAGAGACCCAGTACTTC. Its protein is CATSRNMGETQYF.

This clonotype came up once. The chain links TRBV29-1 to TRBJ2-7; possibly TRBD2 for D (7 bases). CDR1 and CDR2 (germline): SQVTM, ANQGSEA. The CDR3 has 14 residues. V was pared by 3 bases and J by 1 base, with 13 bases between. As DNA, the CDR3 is TGCAGCGTTGAGGATCGGGGGGCATCCTACGAGCAGTACTTC. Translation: CSVEDRGASYEQYF.

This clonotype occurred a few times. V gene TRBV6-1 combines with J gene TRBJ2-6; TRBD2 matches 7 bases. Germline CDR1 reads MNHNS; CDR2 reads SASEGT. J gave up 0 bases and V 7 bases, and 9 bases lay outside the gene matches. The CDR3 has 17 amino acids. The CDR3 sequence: CASTEREQLSGANVLTF. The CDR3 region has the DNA TGTGCCAGCACCGAGCGGGAACAACTCTCTGGGGCCAACGTCCTGACTTTC.

Written as DNA, the CDR3 is TGTGCCAGCAAAGATTCCAGACTATGCGGCTACACCTTC. This sequence encodes CASKDSRLCGYTF. V gene TRBV5-6 combines with J gene TRBJ1-2; D gene unclear. Trimming left V 6 bases short and J 8 bases short, with 17 bases between. The length of the CDR3 is 13 residues. Germline CDR1 SGHDT, CDR2 YYEEEE.

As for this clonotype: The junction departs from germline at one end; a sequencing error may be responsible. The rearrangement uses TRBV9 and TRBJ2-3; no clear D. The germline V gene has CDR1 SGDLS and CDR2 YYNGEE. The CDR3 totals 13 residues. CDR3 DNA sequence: TGTGCCAGCAGCGTAGAGGCGTGGGATACGCGGTATTTT. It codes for CASSVEAWDTRYF.

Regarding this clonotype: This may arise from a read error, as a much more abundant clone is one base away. CDR3 DNA sequence: TGCAGCGCCGAGAGACCGGGACTAGTCTGTGAGACCCAGTACTTC. Amino acid sequence: CSAERPGLVCETQYF. J is TRBJ2-5 and V is TRBV29-1, with TRBD2 matching over 8 bases. J gave up 5 bases and V 7 bases, and 15 bases lay outside the gene matches. Per the germline V gene, CDR1 is SQVTM and CDR2 is ANQGSEA. The CDR3 runs to 15 residues.

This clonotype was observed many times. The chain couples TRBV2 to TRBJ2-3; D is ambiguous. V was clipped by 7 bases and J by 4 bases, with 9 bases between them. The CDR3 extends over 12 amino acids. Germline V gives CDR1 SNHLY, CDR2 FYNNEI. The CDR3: CASNSPPDTQYF. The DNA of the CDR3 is TGTGCCAGCAATAGCCCGCCAGATACGCAGTATTTT.

This CDR3 reads CASSSTTGGLQETQYF. CDR3 coding DNA: TGTGCCAGCAGCTCGACGACAGGGGGGCTCCAAGAGACCCAGTACTTC. The chain combines TRBV5-5 with TRBJ2-5; 9 nucleotides line up with TRBD1. The length of the CDR3 is 16 residues. CDR1 and CDR2 from the germline V gene are SGHKS and YYEKEE (reference sequence). Trimming cost V 3 bases and J 1 base; bases outside gene matches: 7.

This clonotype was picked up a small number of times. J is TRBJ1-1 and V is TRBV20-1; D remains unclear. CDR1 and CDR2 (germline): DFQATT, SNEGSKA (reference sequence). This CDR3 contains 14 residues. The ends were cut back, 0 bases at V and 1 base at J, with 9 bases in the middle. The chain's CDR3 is CSARDRGENTEAFF. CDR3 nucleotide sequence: TGCAGTGCTAGAGATCGCGGAGAGAACACTGAAGCTTTCTTT.

CDR3 residues: CATSMTDSGANVLTF. The CDR3, as DNA: TGTGCCACCAGCATGACAGACTCTGGGGCCAACGTCCTGACTTTC. This rearrangement joins TRBV15 to TRBJ2-6; tentatively, D is TRBD1 (5 bases). Germline values: CDR1 LNHNV, CDR2 YYDKDF (reference sequence). CDR3 length: 15 residues. V lost 4 bases and J lost 0, with 7 bases in between.